This T cell receptor beta chain was recovered during a study of OX40 agonist ivuxolimab in advanced cancers. The overall study: Earlier treatment with anti-PD-1, anti-PD-L1 or anti-CTLA-4 was permitted, and under 50% had received some. Regarding the study as a whole: Mean expanded clone counts were higher in CD8+ than CD4+ T cells.

The CDR3 contains 15 residues. Germline V gives CDR1 MNHNS, CDR2 SASEGT. J was trimmed by 2 bases and V by 7 bases; bases with no gene match: 11. Only in-frame clones appear in the TCRdb table, and some are missing; sequencing was by immunoSEQ multiplex PCR. This table holds about 77,000 clones, approximately 92% found once. Of note for this clone: Its antigen is unidentified.

Enrollment shut out patients with autoimmune disease history or systemic immunosuppression. The TCR was taken from an adult with an advanced solid tumor such as melanoma, head and neck, liver or kidney cancer. The V call is TRBV6-1, the J call TRBJ2-7; TRBD2 aligns across 7 bases. The input for sequencing was CD4+ or CD8+ T cells sorted from blood, taken in a trial of the OX40 agonist ivuxolimab. The CDR3 here is CASIPGLPGTYEQYF. Written as DNA, the CDR3 is TGTGCCAGCATTCCGGGACTACCAGGAACCTACGAGCAGTACTTC.